The clone carrying this T cell receptor (beta chain) was observed once. The data stem from a study of blood T cell repertoires in COVID-19. Study-wide context: The United States, Italy and Spain were the sources of the acute and convalescent COVID-19 samples.

The CDR3 sequence is 16 residues long. V shed 1 base and J shed 0 bases, with 10 bases lying between them. Germline V CDR1 and CDR2: LNHDA, SQIVND (reference sequence). Here immunoSEQ multiplex PCR was the method, and the copy in TCRdb shows in-frame clones only, minus some. The sample has some 260,000 clones, around 82% seen once; the top ten hold 3.1%. The clonotype comes from a woman younger than 30 with acute or convalescent COVID-19. The chain is built from TRBV19 and TRBJ1-3; D remains unclear. Material for sequencing was peripheral blood. CDR3 residues: CASSIGGGSSGNTIYF. CDR3 DNA: TGTGCCAGTAGTATAGGCGGCGGTAGCTCTGGAAACACCATATATTTT.